This T cell receptor beta chain was sequenced for a study of T cells in Graves' hyperthyroidism and ophthalmopathy. Study-level information: Blood was drawn when the patient was first diagnosed and still untreated. Notes on the study in general: Most thyroid clonotypes with frequency above 0.001 were detected in blood.

Germline V gene data show CDR1 as SNHLY and CDR2 as FYNNEI. This CDR3 has 16 amino acids. The junction had 11 bases not matched to a gene; V was cut back by 0 bases and J by 9 bases. This clonotype was recorded at least ten times. Antigen: not known. Amplification yielded TCR beta CDR3 regions, with RNA transcripts as the source. In the first-round RT-PCR of the TCR CDR3, the HTBI primer set was used. TCRdb reprocessed the multiplex PCR reads via MiXCR and lists one record per CDR3 protein. The data hold around 600,000 distinct CDR3 sequences, with about a sixth observed a single time. The chain carries TRBV2 and TRBJ2-1; 7 bases are a match to TRBD2. The sequence was collected from a woman in her 30s with Graves' hyperthyroidism. Sequencing was done on a sample of blood. The CDR3: CASSEAGLAESLEQFF. CDR3 nucleotide sequence: TGTGCCAGCAGTGAAGCCGGGCTAGCGGAATCTCTTGAGCAGTTCTTC.